This TCR beta chain emerged from a study of T cell responses to AZD1222 COVID-19 vaccine. Sequencing was performed with immunoSEQ multiplex PCR; in TCRdb, only in-frame clones are kept and a portion is missing. The table has 50,000 to 65,000 clones, 65% to 90% seen once. CDR1 is SGHKS, CDR2 YYEKEE, per germline (reference sequence). The CDR3 has 16 residues. Between the trimmed V and J ends, which lost 3 bases and 1 base, there was a span of 16 bases. The sample in question was peripheral blood, obtained 28 days after the second AZD1222 dose. The receptor was derived from an adult who received the AZD1222 COVID-19 vaccine. The chain has TRBV5-5 and TRBJ2-5, with D unresolved. CDR3 residues: CASSWAWARPQETQYF. CDR3 bases: TGTGCCAGCAGCTGGGCCTGGGCCAGGCCCCAAGAGACCCAGTACTTC.